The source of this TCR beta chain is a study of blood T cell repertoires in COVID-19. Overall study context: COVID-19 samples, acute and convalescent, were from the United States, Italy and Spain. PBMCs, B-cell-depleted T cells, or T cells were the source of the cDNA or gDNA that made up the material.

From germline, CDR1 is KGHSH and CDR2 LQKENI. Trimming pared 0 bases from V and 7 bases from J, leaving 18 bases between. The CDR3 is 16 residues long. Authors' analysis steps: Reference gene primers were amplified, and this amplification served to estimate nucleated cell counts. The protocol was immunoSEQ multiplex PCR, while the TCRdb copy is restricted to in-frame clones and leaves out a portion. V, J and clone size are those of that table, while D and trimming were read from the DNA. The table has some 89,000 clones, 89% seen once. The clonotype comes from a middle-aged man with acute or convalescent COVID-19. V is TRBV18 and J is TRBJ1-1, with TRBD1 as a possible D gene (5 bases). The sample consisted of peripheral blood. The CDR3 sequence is CASSPPGRTAGGEAFF. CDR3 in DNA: TGTGCCAGCTCACCACCAGGTCGAACGGCGGGGGGTGAAGCTTTCTTT.